A selection of T cell receptor beta chains follows, all from one sample in a study of T cell responses to AZD1222 COVID-19 vaccine. Sequenced by immunoSEQ multiplex PCR; TCRdb stores in-frame clones only, minus some. The sample contains some 90,000 clones, roughly 90% of which appear only once. The sequencing used peripheral blood, collected on day 0 of AZD1222 vaccination. Receptors were obtained from an adult in good health. Both conserved end residues are part of each CDR3. D genes are given only for firm matches. Rows may omit the clone size; those that give it use once, few, many or a size class.

CDR3 DNA | CDR3 protein | J gene | clone size | D gene | V gene
TGTGCCAGCAGCTTAGGGGGGGTCTATGGCTACACCTTC | CASSLGGVYGYTF | TRBJ1-2 | - | - | TRBV11-2
TGTGCCAGTAGGTCGACAGTGAACACTGAAGCTTTCTTT | CASRSTVNTEAFF | TRBJ1-1 | - | - | TRBV19
TGTGCCAGCAGTCCGACCGGGACCCTCCAGCCCCAGCATTTT | CASSPTGTLQPQHF | TRBJ1-5 | once | - | TRBV28
TGCGCCAGCAGCCAAGCCCGTGGGGATGAAAAACTGTTTTTT | CASSQARGDEKLFF | TRBJ1-4 | - | - | TRBV4-3
TGCGCCAGCAGCCCCCAACAGGGGAGCACTGAAGCTTTCTTT | CASSPQQGSTEAFF | TRBJ1-1 | - | TRBD1 | TRBV5-1
TGTGCCAGCAGCTTAGCTGGACAGGGGACGGAGACCCAGTACTTC | CASSLAGQGTETQYF | TRBJ2-5 | - | TRBD1 | TRBV7-9
TGTGCCAGCCTCCCAGGGGGGGCCCAGAACTATGGCTACACCTTC | CASLPGGAQNYGYTF | TRBJ1-2 | - | TRBD1 | TRBV7-9
TGTGCCAGCAGTGAAAAAGTAGGGGTAGCGGGGTCGGACAATGAGCAGTTCTTC | CASSEKVGVAGSDNEQFF | TRBJ2-1 | - | TRBD2 | TRBV6-1
TGTGCCAGCAGCTTGTATACAGGGGCCTCTGGAAACACCATATATTTT | CASSLYTGASGNTIYF | TRBJ1-3 | - | TRBD1 | TRBV5-4
TGTGCCAGCAGCCAAAGAGGGGACAGGGATCCCTTTTTT | CASSQRGDRDPFF | TRBJ1-4 | - | TRBD1 | TRBV5-6
TGTGCCAGCAGTCCGGACAGGAGCACTTTAAGGGAAGCTTTCTTT | CASSPDRSTLREAFF | TRBJ1-1 | - | TRBD1 | TRBV25-1
TGCGCCAGCAGCCAAGGGGAACAGGGAGGAAACACCATATATTTT | CASSQGEQGGNTIYF | TRBJ1-3 | - | - | TRBV4-1
TGTGCCAGCAGTGAGCAGGTGTGGCGAGGCTACACCTTC | CASSEQVWRGYTF | TRBJ1-2 | - | - | TRBV2
TGTGCCAGCAGTCCGGGAGGGTACCAAGAGACCCAGTACTTC | CASSPGGYQETQYF | TRBJ2-5 | - | TRBD2 | TRBV6-2/TRBV6-3
TGTGCCAGCAGCTCCGGGACTAGCGGCCACTACAATGAGCAGTTCTTC | CASSSGTSGHYNEQFF | TRBJ2-1 | - | TRBD2 | TRBV9
TGTGCCAGCAGCAACGGACAGAACACTGAAGCTTTCTTT | CASSNGQNTEAFF | TRBJ1-1 | - | - | TRBV7-8
TGTGCCAGCAGCCAAGAAAGGTACGAGCAGTTCTTC | CASSQERYEQFF | TRBJ2-1 | few | - | TRBV4-2
TGTGCCAGCAGCCTAACCTCTTTGGGCAGCTTGAACACTGAAGCTTTCTTT | CASSLTSLGSLNTEAFF | TRBJ1-1 | - | - | TRBV5-6
TGTGCCAGTAGCTGGAAGGGAGATACCTACGAGCAGTACTTC | CASSWKGDTYEQYF | TRBJ2-7 | - | - | TRBV19
TGTGCCGCGCGGAGGGGGGCGAACACCGGGGAGCTGTTTTTT | CAARRGANTGELFF | TRBJ2-2 | - | - | TRBV6-5
TGTGCCAGCAGTTACGGGGCCGCTGCTGGAAACACCATATATTTT | CASSYGAAAGNTIYF | TRBJ1-3 | - | - | TRBV6-5
TGTGCCTGGAGTGTACGGTCTAGCCCCGCAGATACGCAGTATTTT | CAWSVRSSPADTQYF | TRBJ2-3 | once | - | TRBV30
TGTGCCAGCACCCGGACTAGCGGGGGGGCCGGGGAGCTGTTTTTT | CASTRTSGGAGELFF | TRBJ2-2 | - | TRBD2 | TRBV7-3
TGTGCCAGTAGTATGGTTCCCAGCTCTGGAAACACCATATATTTT | CASSMVPSSGNTIYF | TRBJ1-3 | - | - | TRBV19
TGCAGCGTTGTCCCCGGGTCCGACCCCTACGAGCAGTACTTC | CSVVPGSDPYEQYF | TRBJ2-7 | - | - | TRBV29-1
TGTGCCAGCAGTGGGACGGGCCTCCAGGGCGGCTACACCTTC | CASSGTGLQGGYTF | TRBJ1-2 | - | - | TRBV2